The T cell receptor beta chain described here comes from a study of shared clonotypes between healthy human individuals. Study-wide results and caveats: Clonotype sharing among donors was thought likely to change with sequencing depth. Sample collection involved blood only; tissue repertoires are likely different. Non-shared clonotypes had lower generation probabilities than those shared by all four donors.

Concerning this clone: The antigen is not known.

The V gene end was trimmed by 4 bases and the J gene end by 4 bases; junction bases not matched to a gene: 3. This CDR3 is built from 13 residues. Looked up from germline, CDR1 is MNHEY and CDR2 is SMNVEV (reference sequence). Using immunoSEQ multiplex PCR, the repertoire was profiled, and TCRdb retains in-frame clones only, with some absent. The profile shows some 2 million clones, around 95% of them singletons. The rearrangement uses TRBV27 and TRBJ1-1, with 7 bases aligning to TRBD1. Sequencing used naive CD4+ T cells sorted from blood. This sample's subset: CD45RA+ positively selected. This clonotype was obtained from a man aged 18 to 29 in good health. The CDR3 DNA sequence: TGTGCCAGCAGTTCCAGGGGGAGCACTGAAGCTTTCTTT. This codes for CASSSRGSTEAFF.